This T cell receptor beta chain was captured by sequencing in a study of regulatory and conventional T cells in RAG deficiency. Study-level findings and limits: Omenn patients showed >80% Treg-Tconv overlap and shorter CDR3 lengths. RAG-deficient patients showed markedly lower Shannon entropy and higher Simpson indices than control T-cell subsets. In Omenn syndrome, sorted "Tregs" may be peripherally activated cells.

Data came from immunoSEQ multiplex PCR; TCRdb stores just in-frame clones and leaves some out. The table records under 25,000 clones, around 90% of them present only once. With 1 base removed from V and 5 bases from J, the gap between germline ends came to 6 bases. CDR1 and CDR2 (germline): SGHAT, FQNNGV. The CDR3 has 14 amino acids. Blood CD4+ CD25-high CD127-low regulatory T cells supplied the genomic DNA template. Comments on this clone: The antigen is undetermined.

These same records also appear under a second study, on regulatory T cells. In that study: Primers: 52 TRBV forward and 13 TRBJ reverse. Patient repertoires had restricted TRB V-J pairs and skewed V and J usage, most in Tregs.

The clonotype was recovered from a human donor in good health. The V and J genes are TRBV11-2 and TRBJ1-6; D gene uncertain. Input material: Tregs sorted from blood. For the CDR3, the DNA is TGTGCCAGCAGCTTAGCCACCGATAATTCACCCCTCCACTTT. Its protein is CASSLATDNSPLHF.